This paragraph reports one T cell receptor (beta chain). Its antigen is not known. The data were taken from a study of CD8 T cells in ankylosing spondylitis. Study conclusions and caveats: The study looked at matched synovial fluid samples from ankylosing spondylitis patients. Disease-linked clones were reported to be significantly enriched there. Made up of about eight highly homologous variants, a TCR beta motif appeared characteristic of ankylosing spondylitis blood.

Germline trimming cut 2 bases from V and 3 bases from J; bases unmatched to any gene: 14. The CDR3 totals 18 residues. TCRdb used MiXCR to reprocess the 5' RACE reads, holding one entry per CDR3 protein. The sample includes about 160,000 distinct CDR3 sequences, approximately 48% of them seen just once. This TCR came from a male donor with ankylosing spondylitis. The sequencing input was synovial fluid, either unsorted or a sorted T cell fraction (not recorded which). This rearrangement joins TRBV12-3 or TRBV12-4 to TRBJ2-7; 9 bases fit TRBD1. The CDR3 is CASSLSRTGEGSYYEQYF. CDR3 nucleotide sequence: TGTGCCAGCAGTTTATCGAGGACAGGGGAAGGTTCCTACTACGAGCAGTACTTC.